These T cell receptor beta chains were read from a single sample in a study of monozygotic twins with inflammatory bowel disease. TCRdb re-called the 5' RACE reads and catalogs CDR3 proteins one per entry, DNA excluded. Seen in this sample are some 440,000 distinct CDR3 sequences; the ten most common clones hold around 2.4%. The sequenced material came from blood. The receptors stem from a human donor with ulcerative colitis or Crohn's disease, or a healthy co-twin of an affected twin (not recorded which). CDR3s include the opening cysteine and the closing phenylalanine or tryptophan.

J: TRBJ2-1
V: TRBV4-2
CDR3: CASSQEPPLYNEQFF

J: TRBJ2-2
V: TRBV5-4
CDR3: CASRPQTGAPLNTGELFF

J: TRBJ2-3
V: TRBV20-1
CDR3: CSVIDLRGGTDTQYF

J: TRBJ2-7
V: TRBV5-5
CDR3: CASALGQSYEQYF

J: TRBJ2-3
V: TRBV5-1
CDR3: CASSPSGGAIDTQYF

J: TRBJ1-6
V: TRBV5-6
CDR3: CASSLGGDRGINSPLHF

J: TRBJ1-1
V: TRBV2
CDR3: CASSEGGIFTEAFF

J: TRBJ1-2
V: TRBV19
CDR3: CASSPTGIRINYGYTF

J: TRBJ2-3
V: TRBV5-6
CDR3: CASRNELAAASTDTQYF

J: TRBJ1-2
V: TRBV7-9
CDR3: CASSSSANYGYTF

J: TRBJ1-6
V: TRBV25-1
CDR3: CASSEKGGSPLHF

J: TRBJ2-3
V: TRBV4-2
CDR3: CASSQDNETRTTDTQYF

J: TRBJ1-1
V: TRBV15
CDR3: CATSMDSMNTEAFF

J: TRBJ1-4
V: TRBV25-1
CDR3: CASSLSPGQLFF

J: TRBJ2-5
V: TRBV5-1
CDR3: CASNDVQETQYF

J: TRBJ1-6
V: TRBV10-3
CDR3: CAIKPGQHNSPLHF

J: TRBJ2-3
V: TRBV7-2
CDR3: CASSPLGSGGLADTQYF

J: TRBJ2-1
V: TRBV5-1
CDR3: CASSWSGPYNEQFF

J: TRBJ1-2
V: TRBV18
CDR3: CASSATPDYGYTF

J: TRBJ2-3
V: TRBV4-1
CDR3: CASSPLAGALGDTQYF

J: TRBJ2-2
V: TRBV15
CDR3: CATSRGGPGTGELFF

J: TRBJ2-5
V: TRBV10-3
CDR3: CAIAESREETQYF

J: TRBJ1-2
V: TRBV29-1
CDR3: CSVATVTGHNYGYTF

J: TRBJ1-4
V: TRBV12-3/TRBV12-4
CDR3: CASSSIRGSNEKLFF

J: TRBJ2-7
V: TRBV20-1
CDR3: CSARQYSKASYEQYF

J: TRBJ1-3
V: TRBV6-1
CDR3: CASGAGPSGNTIYF

J: TRBJ1-1
V: TRBV7-2
CDR3: CASSIRQGANTEAFF

J: TRBJ2-7
V: TRBV27
CDR3: CASSLGTGIRTHEQYF

J: TRBJ2-7
V: TRBV28
CDR3: CASSLPVGVPLEQYF

J: TRBJ2-7
V: TRBV5-1
CDR3: CASSLELMSSYEQYF

J: TRBJ1-4
V: TRBV19
CDR3: CASREMGTNEKLFF

J: TRBJ2-7
V: TRBV12-3/TRBV12-4
CDR3: CASSFRLQGNINEQYF

J: TRBJ1-4
V: TRBV6-1
CDR3: CASSEYGAEPIGKLFF

J: TRBJ2-3
V: TRBV29-1
CDR3: CSVAESPTDTQYF

J: TRBJ1-1
V: TRBV5-1
CDR3: CASSLGRVVGMNTEAFF

J: TRBJ1-1
V: TRBV7-9
CDR3: CASSLEGLMNTEAFF

J: TRBJ2-1
V: TRBV25-1
CDR3: CASSRPDRDEQFF

J: TRBJ2-4
V: TRBV10-3
CDR3: CAIMGQTNIQYF

J: TRBJ1-2
V: TRBV12-3/TRBV12-4
CDR3: CASSLDLQGNGYTF

J: TRBJ2-1
V: TRBV7-3
CDR3: CASSPRAGSYNEQFF

J: TRBJ2-7
V: TRBV3-1
CDR3: CASSPRGRNEQYF

J: TRBJ2-1
V: TRBV20-1
CDR3: CSAPDRSMGGFVQFF

J: TRBJ2-5
V: TRBV4-1
CDR3: CASSQRTGQETQYF

J: TRBJ2-3
V: TRBV7-3
CDR3: CASSLGGYPTDTQYF

J: TRBJ2-5
V: TRBV10-3
CDR3: CAISESRAVGETQYF

J: TRBJ2-3
V: TRBV20-1
CDR3: CSPGQGIGDTQYF

J: TRBJ2-3
V: TRBV12-3/TRBV12-4
CDR3: CASSLGGGDTDTQYF

J: TRBJ1-1
V: TRBV12-3/TRBV12-4
CDR3: CASSFKGMNTEAFF

J: TRBJ2-1
V: TRBV28
CDR3: CASTPSLGGYNEQFF

J: TRBJ2-6
V: TRBV29-1
CDR3: CSPLGRGPSNGANVLTF

J: TRBJ1-1
V: TRBV5-1
CDR3: CASSLTIRNTEAFF

J: TRBJ1-3
V: TRBV10-3
CDR3: CAISDVLASGNTIYF

J: TRBJ2-7
V: TRBV5-1
CDR3: CASSRCRSRGTYEQYF

J: TRBJ1-4
V: TRBV4-3
CDR3: CASSQGGLSNEKLFF

J: TRBJ2-3
V: TRBV3-1
CDR3: CASSQALIPGLGTQYF